This record concerns one T cell receptor beta chain sequence. Its specificity is not known. This CDR3 is also generated by other DNA sequences in the sample. It was into CD45RA+ naive and CD45RA-negative memory subsets that the CD4+ cells were split. The data are from a study of shared clonotypes between healthy human individuals. On sorted subsets, replicate PCRs used 150 to 250 ng DNA, or 31,000 or so T cell genomes. Profiling relied on immunoSEQ multiplex PCR, and the TCRdb table lists in-frame clones only, not all of them. The table includes some 2,000,000 clones, roughly 94% detected once. CDR1 is MNHEY, CDR2 SVGAGI, per germline. Trimming cost V 6 bases and J 5 bases; bases outside gene matches: 6. This CDR3 region has 14 residues. Study conclusions and caveats: Naive subsets tended to show greater estimated richness than memory subsets. Clonotype sharing among donors was thought likely to change with sequencing depth.

The sequence was collected from a man aged 18-30 years in good health. The genes are TRBV6-5 and TRBJ2-7; 11 bases agree with TRBD2. The sequenced material came from naive CD4+ T cells sorted from blood. The subset: CD45RA+ positively selected. The CDR3 spells CASRLAGGPNEQYF. The DNA for the CDR3 is TGTGCCAGCAGGTTAGCGGGAGGGCCTAACGAGCAGTACTTC.